This T cell receptor (beta chain) was obtained from a study of cytomegalovirus exposure and HLA in healthy donors. Study overall: About 80 million unique TCR sequences came from HLA-typed donors in an early release. Points from the study as a whole: The authors excluded some V segments, including TRBV6-2 and TRBV6-3, as indistinguishable.

This clone came up once. What it recognizes is unknown. The study ran its PCR with 60 Vbeta and 13 Jbeta primers. This table comes from immunoSEQ multiplex PCR, and its TCRdb copy is limited to in-frame clones, with some not included. The sample consists of about 190,000 clones, 60% to 80% of them appearing once. Germline V CDR1 and CDR2: MDHEN, SYDVKM. V lost 7 bases and J 1 base, leaving 11 bases between the germline ends. The CDR3 is 14 residues long. The chain recombines TRBV28 with TRBJ1-3; possible D gene TRBD1, 5 bases. The source is a young woman in good health and CMV-seronegative. Sequencing was performed on PBMCs. In nucleotides, the CDR3 is TGTGCCAGCACCTTGGGGGGTTCTGGAAACACCATATATTTT. Amino acid sequence: CASTLGGSGNTIYF.